One and the same sample provided the 6 T cell receptor beta chains below, sequenced in a study of blood T cell repertoires in COVID-19. Here immunoSEQ multiplex PCR was the method, and the copy in TCRdb shows in-frame clones only, minus some. Here the sample spans about 300,000 clones, around 84% being singletons. The sequenced sample was peripheral blood. The receptors come from a human donor with COVID-19, enrolled during active disease. The donor label of this sample is uncertain.

The V and J genes are TRBV7-3 and TRBJ2-2, with D perhaps matching TRBD2 (5 bases). This CDR3 is built from 14 residues. V dropped 5 bases and J dropped 4 bases, with 11 bases sitting between them. Germline V gene lookup returns CDR1 SGHTA and CDR2 FQGTGA. The CDR3 DNA follows: TGTGCCAGCAGCCCCCTAGCAGTCACCGGGGAGCTGTTTTTT. Its protein is CASSPLAVTGELFF.

CDR3 sequence reads: CASSPGGPTDTQYF. The CDR3 nucleotides are TGTGCCAGCAGTCCAGGGGGCCCTACAGATACGCAGTATTTT. This chain joins TRBV28 and TRBJ2-3; 8 bases are a match to TRBD1. V lost 5 bases and J lost 3; bases outside the gene matches: 4. Germline CDR1 reads MDHEN; CDR2 reads SYDVKM. The CDR3 extends over 14 amino acids.

The chain recombines TRBV5-1 with TRBJ2-2; D unclear. Germline V gene data show CDR1 as SGHRS and CDR2 as YFSETQ. The V end was cut by 0 bases, the J end by 5 bases, with 14 bases between. CDR3 size: 16 residues. The CDR3 loop reads CASSLESRRNTGELFF. In DNA, the CDR3 is TGCGCCAGCAGCTTGGAGTCTAGGAGAAATACCGGGGAGCTGTTTTTT.

The rearrangement links TRBV15 to TRBJ1-2; no reliable D call. This CDR3 spans 13 amino acids. V was clipped by 8 bases and J by 1 base, with 11 bases between them. CDR1 is LNHNV and CDR2 is YYDKDF in the germline V gene (reference sequence). CDR3 amino acids: CATSGGRNYGYTF. CDR3 nucleotides: TGTGCCACCTCTGGAGGTCGTAACTATGGCTACACCTTC. The full variable domain, its missing parts supplied by reference TRBV15 and TRBJ1-2, is DAMVIQNPRYQVTQFGKPVTLSCSQTLNHNVMYWYQQKSSQAPKLLFHYYDKDFNNEADTPDNFQSRRPNTSFCFLDIRSPGLGDTAMYLCATSGGRNYGYTFGSGTRLTVV.

The CDR3 coding sequence is TGTGCCACCAGCATAAACAGGGATGTGGAGCAGTACTTC. Translation: CATSINRDVEQYF. The J gene is TRBJ2-7, the V gene TRBV15; possibly TRBD1 for D (6 bases). CDR3 length: 13 residues. The V gene's germline CDR1 is LNHNV and CDR2 YYDKDF (reference sequence). Deletions cut 4 bases from V and 7 bases from J, with 14 bases between.

This rearrangement joins TRBV11-2 to TRBJ2-1; TRBD2 agrees at 7 bases. Germline V gives CDR1 SGHAT, CDR2 FQNNGV. Trimming at V came to 0 bases and at J to 6 bases, leaving 8 bases not matched to a gene. The CDR3 is made up of 16 amino acids. CDR3 nucleotide sequence: TGTGCCAGCAGCTTAGATCCACTAGCGAAAATCAATGAGCAGTTCTTC. This gives the protein CASSLDPLAKINEQFF.